This T cell receptor (beta chain) was sequenced in a study of T cell responses to AZD1222 COVID-19 vaccine (dated by TCRdb to the early 2020s). With regard to the full study: AZD1222 recipients with second doses at about 4 weeks or about 12 weeks were pooled, because spike-specific TCR depth and breadth did not differ between schedules. TCR sequencing was performed for more than 230 trial participants, of whom about 200 were given two doses of AZD1222 and approximately 25 were given two doses of MenACWY control vaccine. Trial participants were enrolled by age into 18-55, 56-69 and 70-plus year subgroups, with around 150, 28 and 57 TCR-sequenced participants respectively. On the study overall, not on this receptor specifically: In the small 56-69-year group, the increase in depth fell short of significance, most likely because of low power. Conclusions about previously exposed vaccinees are limited because only five to seven AZD1222 recipients were SARS-CoV-2 seropositive at baseline. Because no samples from the day 14 peak response were available, repertoires could be characterized only after the peak T cell response. Epitopes outside the regions mutated in the B.1.351 and B.1.1.7 variants were reportedly recognized by nearly half of the unique spike-specific TCRs. Vaccine-associated CD4 TCRs spanned the whole spike protein, with dominant responses in regions 160-218 and 743-854. Most participants were white British and females outnumbered males, and the authors suggested that clonal diversity may have been underestimated. After two AZD1222 doses, spike-specific TCR breadth and depth were significantly higher than at day 0 and than in MenACWY recipients.

V is shortened by 3 bases, J by 4 bases, and the region joining them spans 19 bases. Taken from the germline V gene, the CDR1 and CDR2 loops are SGHRS and YFSETQ. The CDR3 contains 17 residues, cysteine and phenylalanine counted. The DNA shown is the 51-base CDR3, in frame from base 1. This clone was picked up one time. No antigen is known for it. No base-level quality is on record; no much larger clone is a single base apart. The CDR3 regions of human TCRbeta chains were analyzed by immunosequencing. The original methods were these. TCRs in the repertoires were matched against a reference library of SARS-CoV-2-specific TCRs that had been generated with the MIRA antigen-specificity platform. Breadth meant the fraction of unique TCRs that were SARS-CoV-2-associated, whereas depth meant the fraction of total T cells that were SARS-CoV-2-associated. Using the MIRA data, each spike-specific TCR was mapped to the spike region that the TCR reacts to and placed in a CD4 or CD8 class. Log10-transformed breadth and depth values were compared by one-way ANOVA with Sidak's multiple comparisons tests. The table was pulled from immuneACCESS by TCRdb, which kept in-frame rearrangements only. Such tables lose some clones; where checked, under half of the loss comes from unresolved V genes, and the rest has no known cause. V and J calls and clone size are copied from that table; D and trimming were computed from the DNA. For this sample the table gives roughly 140,000 clones, of which under 95% were detected only once. Around 5.4% of the sample lies in the top ten.

In the paper's terms, the time point label means: baseline before first vaccination. Vaccinee samples came from UK trials COV001 and COV002, including a single-blind randomized controlled phase 2/3 trial of AZD1222 (ChAdOx1 nCoV-19) in healthy adults. For TCRbeta chain sequencing, PBMC samples were collected from trial participants at day 0 and at day 28 after the second dose. Sequencing used peripheral blood, obtained on day 0 of AZD1222 vaccination. The receptor was derived from an adult in good health. Here the chain combines TRBV5-1 and TRBJ2-2; the D match is possibly TRBD1 or TRBD2, with 5 bases aligned in each. The DNA sequence is TGCGCCAGCAGCTCGACCTCTACTGACAGCGGCACCGGGGAGCTGTTTTTT. It is translated as CASSSTSTDSGTGELFF.